This T cell receptor beta chain was captured in a study of T cell changes during pregnancy in multiple sclerosis. Using immunoSEQ multiplex PCR, the repertoire was profiled, and TCRdb retains in-frame clones only, with some absent. Seen here are roughly 23,000 clones, about 90% observed once, and the top ten hold approximately 0.72%. Between the trimmed V and J ends, which lost 2 bases and 0 bases, there was a span of 11 bases. Germline assignment: CDR1 MNHNY and CDR2 SVGAGI (reference sequence). This CDR3 is 16 amino acids long. This TCR came from a female donor in good health, enrolled as a control in a pregnancy study. The sample was CD4+ T cells from peripheral blood mononuclear cells, taken in the third trimester of pregnancy. The chain combines TRBV6-6 with TRBJ1-5, with D tentatively TRBD1 (6 bases). CDR3 residues: CASSYLDSYSNQPQHF. In DNA form, the CDR3 reads TGTGCCAGCAGTTACCTGGACAGTTATAGCAATCAGCCCCAGCATTTT.